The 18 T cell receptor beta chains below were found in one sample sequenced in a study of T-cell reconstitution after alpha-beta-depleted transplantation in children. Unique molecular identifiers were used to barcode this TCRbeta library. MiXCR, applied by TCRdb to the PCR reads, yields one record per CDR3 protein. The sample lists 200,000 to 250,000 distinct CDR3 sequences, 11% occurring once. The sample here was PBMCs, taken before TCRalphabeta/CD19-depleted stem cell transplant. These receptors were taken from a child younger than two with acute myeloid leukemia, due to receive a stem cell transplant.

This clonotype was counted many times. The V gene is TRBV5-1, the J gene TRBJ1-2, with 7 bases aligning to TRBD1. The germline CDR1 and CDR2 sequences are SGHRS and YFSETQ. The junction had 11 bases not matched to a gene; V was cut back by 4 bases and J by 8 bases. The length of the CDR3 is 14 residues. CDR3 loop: CASSPRTGAGGYTF. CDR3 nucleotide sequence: TGCGCCAGCAGCCCCAGGACAGGTGCGGGAGGCTACACCTTC.

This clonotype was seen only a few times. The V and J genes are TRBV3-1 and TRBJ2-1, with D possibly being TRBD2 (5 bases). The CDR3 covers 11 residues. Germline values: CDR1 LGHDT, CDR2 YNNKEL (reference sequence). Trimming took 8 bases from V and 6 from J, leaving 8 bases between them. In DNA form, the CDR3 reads TGTGCCAGCGGAACTAGCAATGAGCAGTTCTTC. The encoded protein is CASGTSNEQFF.

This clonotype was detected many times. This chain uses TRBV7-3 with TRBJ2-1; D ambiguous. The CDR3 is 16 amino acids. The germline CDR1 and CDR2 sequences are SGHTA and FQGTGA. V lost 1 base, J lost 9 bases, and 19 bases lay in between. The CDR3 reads CASSLNPATSSGEQFF. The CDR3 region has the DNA TGTGCCAGCAGCTTAAATCCAGCTACCTCCTCTGGTGAGCAGTTCTTC.

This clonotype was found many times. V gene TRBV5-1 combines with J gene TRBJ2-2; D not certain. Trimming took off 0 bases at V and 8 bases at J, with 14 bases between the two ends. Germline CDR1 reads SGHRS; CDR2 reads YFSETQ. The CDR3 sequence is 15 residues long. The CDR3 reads CASSLGASPWGELFF. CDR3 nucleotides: TGCGCCAGCAGCTTGGGCGCATCCCCCTGGGGGGAGCTGTTTTTT.

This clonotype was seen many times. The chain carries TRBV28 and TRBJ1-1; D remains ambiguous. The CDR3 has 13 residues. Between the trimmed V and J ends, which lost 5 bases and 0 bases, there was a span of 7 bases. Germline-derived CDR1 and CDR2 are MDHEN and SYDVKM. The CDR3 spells CASSTTMNTEAFF. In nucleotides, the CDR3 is TGTGCCAGCAGTACCACCATGAACACTGAAGCTTTCTTT. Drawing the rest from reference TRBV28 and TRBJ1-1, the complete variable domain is DVKVTQSSRYLVKRTGEKVFLECVQDMDHENMFWYRQDPGLGLRLIYFSYDVKMKEKGDIPEGYSVSREKKERFSLILESASTNQTSMYLCASSTTMNTEAFFGQGTRLTVV.

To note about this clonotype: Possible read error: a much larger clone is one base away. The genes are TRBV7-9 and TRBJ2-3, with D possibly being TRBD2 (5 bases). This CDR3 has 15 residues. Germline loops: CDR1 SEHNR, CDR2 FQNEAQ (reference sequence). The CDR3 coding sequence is TGTGTCAGCAGCGGACGACTGTTTAGCACAGATACGCAGTATTTT. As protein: CVSSGRLFSTDTQYF.

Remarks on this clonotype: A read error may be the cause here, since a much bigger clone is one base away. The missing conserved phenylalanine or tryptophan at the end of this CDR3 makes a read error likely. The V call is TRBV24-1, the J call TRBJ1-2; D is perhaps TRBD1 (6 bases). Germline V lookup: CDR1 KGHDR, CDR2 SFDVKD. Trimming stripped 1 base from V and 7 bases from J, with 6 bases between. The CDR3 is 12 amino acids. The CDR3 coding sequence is TGTGCCACCAGTGATTTACAGGGTGGCTACACCTAC. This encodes CATSDLQGGYTY.

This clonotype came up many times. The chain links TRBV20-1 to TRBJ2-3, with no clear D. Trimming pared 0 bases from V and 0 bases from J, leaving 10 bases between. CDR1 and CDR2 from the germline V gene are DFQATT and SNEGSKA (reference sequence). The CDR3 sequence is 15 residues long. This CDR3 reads CSARDRILSTDTQYF. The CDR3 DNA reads TGCAGTGCTAGAGATCGTATCCTTAGCACAGATACGCAGTATTTT.

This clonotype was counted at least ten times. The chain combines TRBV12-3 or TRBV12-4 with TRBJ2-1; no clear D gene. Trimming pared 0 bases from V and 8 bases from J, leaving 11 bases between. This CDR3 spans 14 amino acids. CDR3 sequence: CASSLAQSWDEQFF. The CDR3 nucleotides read TGTGCCAGCAGTTTAGCGCAGAGTTGGGATGAGCAGTTCTTC.

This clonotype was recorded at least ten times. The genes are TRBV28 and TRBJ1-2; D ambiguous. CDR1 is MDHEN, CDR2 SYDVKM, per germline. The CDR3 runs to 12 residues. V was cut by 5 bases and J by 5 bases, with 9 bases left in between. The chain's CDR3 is CASSPQFYGYTF. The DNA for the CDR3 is TGTGCCAGCAGTCCACAATTTTATGGCTACACCTTC.

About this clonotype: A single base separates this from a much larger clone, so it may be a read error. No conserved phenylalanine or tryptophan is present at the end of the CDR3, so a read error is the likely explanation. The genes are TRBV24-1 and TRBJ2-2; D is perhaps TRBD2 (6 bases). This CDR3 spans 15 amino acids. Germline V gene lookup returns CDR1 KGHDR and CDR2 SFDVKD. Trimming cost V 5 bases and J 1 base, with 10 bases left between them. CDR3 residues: CATSGGGENTGELFC. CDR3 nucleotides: TGTGCCACCAGTGGCGGAGGGGAGAACACCGGGGAGCTGTTTTGT.

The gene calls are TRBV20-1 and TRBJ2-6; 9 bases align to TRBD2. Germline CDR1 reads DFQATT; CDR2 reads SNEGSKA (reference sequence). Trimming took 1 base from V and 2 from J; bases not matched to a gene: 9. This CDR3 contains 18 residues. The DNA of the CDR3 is TGCAGTGCTAGAGGACTAGCGGAAGCCCTGACTGGGGCCAACGTCCTGACTTTC. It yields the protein CSARGLAEALTGANVLTF.

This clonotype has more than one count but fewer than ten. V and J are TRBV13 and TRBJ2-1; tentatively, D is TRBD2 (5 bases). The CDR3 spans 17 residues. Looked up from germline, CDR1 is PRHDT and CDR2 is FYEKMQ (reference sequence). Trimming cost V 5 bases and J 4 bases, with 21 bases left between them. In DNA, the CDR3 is TGTGCCAGCAGCCAAATGGGCGGGCCCTACTCATACAATGAGCAGTTCTTC. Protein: CASSQMGGPYSYNEQFF. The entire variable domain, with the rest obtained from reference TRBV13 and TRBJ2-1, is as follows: AAGVIQSPRHLIKEKRETATLKCYPIPRHDTVYWYQQGPGQDPQFLISFYEKMQSDKGSIPDRFSAQQFSDYHSELNMSSLELGDSALYFCASSQMGGPYSYNEQFFGPGTRLTVL.

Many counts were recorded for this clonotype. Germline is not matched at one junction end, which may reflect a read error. CDR3 in DNA: TGTGCCAGCAGTGAGCGGGAGGGCTACCAGCAGTACTTC. Translation: CASSEREGYQQYF. The V gene is TRBV25-1, the J gene TRBJ2-7; 9 nucleotides align to TRBD2. Germline loops: CDR1 MGHDK, CDR2 SYGVNS. The CDR3 has 13 residues.

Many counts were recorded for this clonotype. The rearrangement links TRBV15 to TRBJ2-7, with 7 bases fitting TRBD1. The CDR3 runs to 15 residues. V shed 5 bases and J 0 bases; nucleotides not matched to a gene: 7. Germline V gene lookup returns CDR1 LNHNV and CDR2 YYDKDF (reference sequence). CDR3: CATSEGAPLSYEQYF. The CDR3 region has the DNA TGTGCCACCAGCGAGGGGGCCCCGCTCTCCTACGAGCAGTACTTC.

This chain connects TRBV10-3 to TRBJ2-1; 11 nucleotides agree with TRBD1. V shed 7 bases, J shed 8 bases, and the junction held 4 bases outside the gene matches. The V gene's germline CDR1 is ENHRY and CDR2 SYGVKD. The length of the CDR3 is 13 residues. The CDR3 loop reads CAIMRGQGDEQFF. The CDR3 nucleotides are TGTGCCATCATGAGGGGACAGGGGGATGAGCAGTTCTTC.

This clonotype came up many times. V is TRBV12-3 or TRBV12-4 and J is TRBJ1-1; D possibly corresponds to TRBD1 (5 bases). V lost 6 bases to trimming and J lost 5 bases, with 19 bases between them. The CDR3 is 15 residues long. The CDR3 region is CASSNLEGLGTEAFF. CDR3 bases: TGTGCCAGCAGCAACCTGGAGGGGCTTGGGACTGAAGCTTTCTTT.

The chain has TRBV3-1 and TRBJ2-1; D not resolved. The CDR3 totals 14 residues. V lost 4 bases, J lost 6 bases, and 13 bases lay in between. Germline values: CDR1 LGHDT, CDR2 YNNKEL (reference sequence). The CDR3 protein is CASSPRLRANEQFF. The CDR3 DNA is TGTGCCAGCAGCCCTCGTCTCCGAGCCAATGAGCAGTTCTTC.